In this sample, the clone carrying this TCR beta chain turned up a few times. The source material, RNA transcripts, was used to amplify TCR beta CDR3 regions. Initially, a first-round RT-PCR of the TCR CDR3 employed the HTBI primer set. TCRdb re-analysed the multiplex PCR reads in MiXCR, keeping a single row per CDR3 protein. The sample lists about 560,000 distinct CDR3 sequences, around 17% seen once, with 15% to 20% in the top ten. The sample is drawn from a study of T cells in Graves' hyperthyroidism and ophthalmopathy. V lost 5 bases to trimming and J lost 13 bases, with 17 bases between them. This CDR3 comprises 12 residues.

The chain combines TRBV12-3 or TRBV12-4 with TRBJ1-2; tentative D call: TRBD1 (5 bases). The receptor was derived from a woman aged 18-30 years with Graves' hyperthyroidism. Material: blood. CDR3 nucleotides: TGTGCCAGCAGTCGGTCCAGGGTCATAGGCACCTTC. Translating it yields CASSRSRVIGTF.